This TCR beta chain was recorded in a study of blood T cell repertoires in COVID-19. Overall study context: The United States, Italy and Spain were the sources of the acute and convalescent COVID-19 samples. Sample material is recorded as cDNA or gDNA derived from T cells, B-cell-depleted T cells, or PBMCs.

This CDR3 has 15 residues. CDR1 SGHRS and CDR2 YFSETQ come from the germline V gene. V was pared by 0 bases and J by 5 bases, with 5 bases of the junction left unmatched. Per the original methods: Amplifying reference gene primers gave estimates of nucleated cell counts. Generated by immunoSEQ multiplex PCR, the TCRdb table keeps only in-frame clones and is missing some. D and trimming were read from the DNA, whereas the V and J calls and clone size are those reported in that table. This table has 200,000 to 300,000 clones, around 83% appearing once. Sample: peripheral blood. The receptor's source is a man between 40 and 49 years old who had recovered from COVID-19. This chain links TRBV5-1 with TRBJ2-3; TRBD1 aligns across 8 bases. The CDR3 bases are TGCGCCAGCAGCTTGGGAACAGGGGGAGGAGATACGCAGTATTTT. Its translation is CASSLGTGGGDTQYF.